This T cell receptor beta chain was observed in a study of cytomegalovirus exposure and HLA in healthy donors. The CDR3 is 14 amino acids. Per the germline V gene, CDR1 is SNHLY and CDR2 is FYNNEI. The J segment lost 6 bases and the V segment lost 2 bases, leaving 6 bases of the junction unmatched. PCR used 60 Vbeta primers and 13 Jbeta primers. Sequenced by immunoSEQ multiplex PCR; TCRdb stores in-frame clones only, minus some. The data hold about 200,000 clones, with around 80% observed a single time. The gene calls are TRBV2 and TRBJ1-2; 7 bases are a match to TRBD1. This sequence was found in a woman aged 25 to 45 in good health and CMV-seropositive. Sequencing was done on a sample of PBMCs. CDR3 sequence (DNA): TGTGCCAGCAGTGAATTTCGACAGGGAAATGGCTACACCTTC. This codes for CASSEFRQGNGYTF.